These 21 T cell receptor beta chains share one sample of origin, sequenced in a study of control samples from healthy donors and cancer patients. TCRdb's copy holds only in-frame clones and misses some; the assay was immunoSEQ multiplex PCR. The data contain around 130,000 clones, around 90% of them singletons. The source material was blood. The receptors stem from a young man in good health.

CDR3 sequence: CASSLYGVSNQPQHF. CDR3 sequence (DNA): TGTGCCAGCAGTTTATATGGGGTGAGCAATCAGCCCCAGCATTTT. The chain recombines TRBV27 with TRBJ1-5; D gene unclear. Trimming shortened V by 1 base and J by 1 base, and 8 bases separated the two germline ends. Germline lookup yields CDR1 MNHEY and CDR2 SMNVEV (reference sequence). The length of the CDR3 is 15 residues.

This rearrangement joins TRBV11-2 to TRBJ2-7, with 11 bases aligning to TRBD1. V shed 3 bases, J shed 3 bases, and the junction held 4 bases outside the gene matches. CDR3 length: 15 amino acids. Germline CDR1 SGHAT, CDR2 FQNNGV. The CDR3 spells CASSLGQGGYYEQYV. The CDR3 DNA reads TGTGCCAGCAGCTTGGGACAGGGGGGTTACTACGAGCAGTACGTC.

In its sample, this clone was seen a few times. J is TRBJ1-3 and V is TRBV5-6, with TRBD1 identical over 7 bases. Germline V CDR1 and CDR2: SGHDT, YYEEEE. The CDR3 is 14 amino acids. With V trimmed by 6 bases and J by 3 bases, 6 bases remained unmatched. CDR3 sequence (DNA): TGTGCCAGCACCTCGACAGGGATTGGAAACACCATATATTTT. Translating it yields CASTSTGIGNTIYF. Variable domain in full (rest from reference TRBV5-6 and TRBJ1-3): DAGVTQSPTHLIKTRGQQVTLRCSPKSGHDTVSWYQQALGQGPQFIFQYYEEEERQRGNFPDRFSGHQFPNYSSELNVNALLLGDSALYLCASTSTGIGNTIYFGEGSWLTVV.

The genes are TRBV5-6 and TRBJ2-4, with D perhaps TRBD1 (6 bases). The V and J ends lost 4 bases and 2 bases respectively, with 16 bases between them. Per germline, CDR1 SGHDT and CDR2 YYEEEE. The CDR3 runs 16 residues. The CDR3 is CASSPTGGSTKNIQYF. The CDR3 DNA follows: TGTGCCAGCAGCCCGACAGGAGGATCTACCAAAAACATTCAGTACTTC.

V is TRBV21-1 and J is TRBJ1-2; TRBD1, the table's D call, lacks a check against the DNA. TRBV21-1 is designated a pseudogene. This CDR3 has 15 amino acids. CDR3 bases: TGTGCCAGCAGCCCCCCAGGCAGGGCCTACTATGGCTACACCTTC. Its translation: CASSPPGRAYYGYTF.

The gene calls are TRBV7-9 and TRBJ2-2; D not certain. The length of the CDR3 is 12 residues. V shed 5 bases and J shed 3 bases, with 4 bases lying between them. Germline loops: CDR1 SEHNR, CDR2 FQNEAQ (reference sequence). This chain's CDR3 is CASSQDTGELFF. The CDR3 coding sequence is TGTGCCAGCAGCCAAGACACCGGGGAGCTGTTTTTT. Complete variable domain (other parts from reference TRBV7-9 and TRBJ2-2): DTGVSQNPRHKITKRGQNVTFRCDPISEHNRLYWYRQTLGQGPEFLTYFQNEAQLEKSRLLSDRFSAERPKGSFSTLEIQRTEQGDSAMYLCASSQDTGELFFGEGSRLTVL.

The chain couples TRBV10-2 to TRBJ2-7, with D possibly TRBD2 on 6 matching bases. The germline gives CDR1 WSHSY, CDR2 SAAADI. The CDR3 has 13 amino acids. Trimming shortened V by 8 bases and J by 1 base, and 12 bases separated the two germline ends. The CDR3 nucleotides are TGCGCCAGCGTATCGGGGGTTTCCTACGAGCAGTACTTC. It yields the protein CASVSGVSYEQYF.

The chain recombines TRBV6-6 with TRBJ2-1; D call uncertain. Deletions cut 8 bases from V and 10 bases from J, with 21 bases between. There are 14 residues in the CDR3. CDR1 and CDR2 from the germline V gene are MNHNY and SVGAGI (reference sequence). For the CDR3, the DNA is TGTGCCAGCGGTGTGACTCCCGGTTTGGAAGAGCAGTTCTTC. Translating gives CASGVTPGLEEQFF.

The CDR3 here is CASSSRGFNEKLFF. The CDR3 DNA sequence: TGTGCCAGTAGTTCAAGGGGATTTAATGAAAAACTGTTTTTT. The V call is TRBV19, the J call TRBJ1-4; TRBD1 might be the D (5 bases). Per the germline V gene, CDR1 is LNHDA and CDR2 is SQIVND (reference sequence). CDR3 length: 14 amino acids. The V gene lost 5 bases and the J gene lost 4 bases, with 11 bases spanning the gap.

The chain uses TRBV2 and TRBJ2-1; tentatively, D is TRBD2 (7 bases). This CDR3 spans 15 amino acids. The V gene's germline CDR1 is SNHLY and CDR2 FYNNEI. V was clipped by 2 bases and J by 8 bases, with 16 bases between them. CDR3 loop: CASSERGRVPDEQFF. CDR3 sequence (DNA): TGTGCCAGCAGTGAAAGGGGGAGGGTCCCCGATGAGCAGTTCTTC.

The chain has TRBV11-2 and TRBJ2-7, with D unclear. The CDR3 has 13 residues. V gave up 0 bases and J gave up 4 bases, with 7 bases separating them. Germline V CDR1 and CDR2: SGHAT, FQNNGV. CDR3 in amino acids: CASSLEVGYEQYV. As DNA, the CDR3 is TGTGCCAGCAGCTTAGAGGTAGGGTACGAGCAGTACGTC.

The rearrangement joins TRBV27 to TRBJ2-3; D perhaps matches TRBD2 (6 bases). The CDR3 totals 12 residues. Deletions cut 2 bases from V and 6 bases from J, with 6 bases between. Germline V lookup: CDR1 MNHEY, CDR2 SMNVEV (reference sequence). CDR3 amino acids: CASSLRGDTQYF. The CDR3 nucleotides are TGTGCCAGCAGTTTACGGGGGGATACGCAGTATTTT.

Worth noting for this clone: The sample contains more than one DNA sequence encoding this CDR3. The V gene is TRBV12-3 or TRBV12-4, the J gene TRBJ2-7; no reliable D call. This CDR3 has 12 amino acids. V gave up 0 bases and J gave up 6 bases, with 6 bases separating them. This CDR3 reads CASSLALGEQYV. CDR3 in DNA: TGTGCCAGCAGTTTAGCGCTGGGCGAGCAGTACGTC.

This chain uses TRBV2 with TRBJ1-3; D is unclear. V lost 4 bases and J 3 bases, leaving 10 bases between the germline ends. There are 14 residues in the CDR3. CDR1 is SNHLY, CDR2 FYNNEI, per germline. This CDR3 is CASSGVKGGNTIYF. For the CDR3, the DNA is TGTGCCAGCAGTGGAGTTAAAGGTGGAAACACCATATATTTT.

This clone came up a few times. The chain combines TRBV5-4 with TRBJ1-2; perhaps TRBD1 as D (5 bases). Germline CDR1 and CDR2: SGHNT and YYREEE (reference sequence). V was pared by 0 bases and J by 4 bases, with 7 bases between. The CDR3 extends over 13 amino acids. The CDR3 DNA reads TGTGCCAGCAGCTTGGTTGGGGGCTATGGCTACACCTTC. It encodes CASSLVGGYGYTF.

The chain carries TRBV5-1 and TRBJ1-6, with TRBD1 matching 9 bases. The V segment lost 4 bases and the J segment 8 bases; nucleotides outside the gene matches: 7. CDR1 SGHRS and CDR2 YFSETQ come from the germline V gene. The CDR3 loop spans 15 amino acids. The CDR3 DNA sequence: TGCGCCAGCAGCCTGGCCGGGACAGGGTATTCACCCCTCCACTTT. Protein sequence: CASSLAGTGYSPLHF. The full variable domain, with the rest looked up from reference TRBV5-1 and TRBJ1-6, is KAGVTQTPRYLIKTRGQQVTLSCSPISGHRSVSWYQQTPGQGLQFLFEYFSETQRNKGNFPGRFSGRQFSNSRSEMNVSTLELGDSALYLCASSLAGTGYSPLHFGNGTRLTVT.

The rearrangement links TRBV5-6 to TRBJ1-1; 9 nucleotides align to TRBD1. The V and J ends lost 0 bases and 3 bases, in that order; junction bases with no gene match: 6. This CDR3 has 16 amino acids. The germline gives CDR1 SGHDT, CDR2 YYEEEE. CDR3 residues: CASSLEGQGKYTEAFF. CDR3 DNA sequence: TGTGCCAGCAGCTTGGAGGGACAGGGAAAGTACACTGAAGCTTTCTTT.

This rearrangement joins TRBV6-4 to TRBJ2-2; TRBD2 matches at 8 bases. Trimming took 2 bases from V and 4 from J; bases not matched to a gene: 0. The CDR3 extends over 14 amino acids. CDR1 is MRHNA and CDR2 is SNTAGT in the germline V gene. Here the CDR3 reads CASSDGTSTGELFF. CDR3 coding DNA: TGTGCCAGCAGTGACGGGACTAGCACCGGGGAGCTGTTTTTT.

The V call is TRBV28, the J call TRBJ2-2, with D unclear. The V gene's germline CDR1 is MDHEN and CDR2 SYDVKM. The CDR3 is made up of 13 amino acids. Trimming cost V 2 bases and J 6 bases, with 7 bases left between them. The CDR3 nucleotides are TGTGCCAGCAGTTTAAAGTTGGCCGGGGAGCTGTTTTTT. Its translation is CASSLKLAGELFF.

This rearrangement joins TRBV27 to TRBJ1-2; 7 bases match TRBD1. CDR3 length equals 15 residues. Germline trimming cut 2 bases from V and 4 bases from J; bases unmatched to any gene: 7. Looked up from germline, CDR1 is MNHEY and CDR2 is SMNVEV (reference sequence). The CDR3 sequence: CASSLTGVASYGYTF. In DNA form, the CDR3 reads TGTGCCAGCAGTTTAACAGGGGTGGCCTCCTATGGCTACACCTTC.

The genes are TRBV2 and TRBJ2-5; possibly TRBD1 or TRBD2 for D (5 bases each). V was shortened by 6 bases and J by 0 bases, with 14 bases between the two germline ends. Germline-derived CDR1 and CDR2 are SNHLY and FYNNEI. The CDR3 loop spans 15 amino acids. CDR3 sequence (DNA): TGTGCCAGCAGGAACCGGGACGTCGACCAAGAGACCCAGTACTTC. Encoded protein: CASRNRDVDQETQYF.